The present T cell receptor beta chain was sequenced within a study of blood T cell repertoires in COVID-19. Trimming stripped 7 bases from V and 5 bases from J, with 7 bases between. Germline V lookup: CDR1 SGHAT, CDR2 FQNNGV. This CDR3 spans 11 amino acids. Those enrolled in Seattle joined during active infection and were followed longitudinally afterward. As handled by the study authors: Researchers report that nucleated cell counts were estimated from reference gene primer amplification. Libraries were prepared by immunoSEQ multiplex PCR; TCRdb keeps only in-frame clonotypes and omits some of them. V and J calls and clone size are copied from that table; D and trimming were computed from the DNA. The sample has about 98,000 clones, roughly 92% seen once.

The chain couples TRBV11-2 to TRBJ2-3, with a weak D call TRBD1 (6 bases). The sequenced sample was peripheral blood. The source is a woman between 45 and 60 years old with COVID-19, enrolled during active disease. DNA for the CDR3: TGTGCCAGCAAAGGGGGAGATACGCAGTATTTT. The encoded protein is CASKGGDTQYF.